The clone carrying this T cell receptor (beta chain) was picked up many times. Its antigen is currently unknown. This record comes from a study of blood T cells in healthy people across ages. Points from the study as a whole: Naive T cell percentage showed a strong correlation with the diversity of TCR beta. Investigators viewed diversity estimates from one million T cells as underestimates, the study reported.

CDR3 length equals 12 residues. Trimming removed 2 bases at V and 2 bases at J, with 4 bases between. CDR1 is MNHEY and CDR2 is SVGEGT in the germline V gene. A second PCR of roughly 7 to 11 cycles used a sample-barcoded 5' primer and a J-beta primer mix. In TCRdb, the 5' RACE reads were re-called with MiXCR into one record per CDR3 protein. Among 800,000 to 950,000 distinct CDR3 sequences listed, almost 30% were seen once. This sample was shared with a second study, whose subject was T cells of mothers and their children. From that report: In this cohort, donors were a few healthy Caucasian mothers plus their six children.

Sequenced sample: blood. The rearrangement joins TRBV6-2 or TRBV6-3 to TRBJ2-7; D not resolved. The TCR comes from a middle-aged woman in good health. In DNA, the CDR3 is TGTGCCAGCAGTTACCCCGCCTACGAGCAGTACTTC. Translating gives CASSYPAYEQYF.